The entry that follows covers one TCR beta chain sequence. In the authors' methods: Amplification of reference gene primers provided the estimated nucleated cell counts. Clones were read by immunoSEQ multiplex PCR, and TCRdb kept only the in-frame ones, dropping some. V and J calls plus clone size are reproduced from that table; the DNA served to infer D and trimming. The profile covers roughly 66,000 clones, with 70% to 85% appearing a single time and approximately 6.6% taken by the ten largest. The CDR3 consists of 16 residues. Germline-derived CDR1 and CDR2 are SGHTA and FQGNSA. Deletions cut 0 bases from V and 4 bases from J, with 15 bases between. This sample was taken from a study of blood T cell repertoires in COVID-19. In the study overall: T cells, B-cell-depleted T cells, or PBMCs supplied cDNA or gDNA.

This receptor was identified in a man aged 60 to 69 with acute or convalescent COVID-19. Material for sequencing was peripheral blood. The J gene is TRBJ1-2, the V gene TRBV7-2; D may be TRBD1 (5 bases). This CDR3 is CASSLAPRANVYGYTF. In DNA, the CDR3 is TGTGCCAGCAGCTTAGCGCCCAGGGCCAATGTCTATGGCTACACCTTC.